A selection of T cell receptor beta chains follows, all from one sample in a study of blood T cell repertoires in COVID-19. The assay was immunoSEQ multiplex PCR, and TCRdb's table has in-frame clones only and misses some. The sample yields some 250,000 clones, about nine tenths seen once. The sequenced sample consisted of peripheral blood. The receptors shown here come from a young man who had recovered from COVID-19. Each CDR3 is given with its conserved first and last residue. Each record gives: clone size, V gene, CDR3 protein. Clone sizes are given selectively: once, few, many, or a class where the clone is expanded.

few	TRBV29-1	CSAREEGNTIYF
-	TRBV7-2	CASRNAYEQYF
-	TRBV10-1	CASSIEPNTEAFF
-	TRBV5-1	CASSLVAPGSGELFF
-	TRBV6-1	CASSVVLAGGTDTQYF
-	TRBV13	CASSPDTRNTEAFF
-	TRBV5-1	CASSLEQSYEQYF
-	TRBV5-6	CASSSTGMRIEGYTF
few	TRBV25-1	CASAREAAYNSPLHF
-	TRBV6-9	CASSLGEKLFF
-	TRBV30	CAWSTTGRRSGNTIYF
-	TRBV24-1	CATSTGEDGELFF
-	TRBV7-9	CASSLASGVSTGELFF
-	TRBV5-1	CASSLEQNTEAFF
-	TRBV9	CASSVEAAPTYNEQFF